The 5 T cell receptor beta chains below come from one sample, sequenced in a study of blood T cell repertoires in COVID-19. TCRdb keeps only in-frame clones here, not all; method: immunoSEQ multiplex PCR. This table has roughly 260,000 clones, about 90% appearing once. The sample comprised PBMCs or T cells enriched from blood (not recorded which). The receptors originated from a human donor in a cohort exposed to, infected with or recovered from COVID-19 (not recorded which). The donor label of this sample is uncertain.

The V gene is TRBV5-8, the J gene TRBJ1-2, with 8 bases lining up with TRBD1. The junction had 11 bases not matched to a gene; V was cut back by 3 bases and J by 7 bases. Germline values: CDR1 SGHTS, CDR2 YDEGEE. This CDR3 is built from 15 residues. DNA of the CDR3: TGTGCCAGCAGCTATATTGGACAGGGTATATTTGGCTACACCTTC. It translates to CASSYIGQGIFGYTF. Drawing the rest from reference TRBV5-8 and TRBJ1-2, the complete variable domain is EAGVTQSPTHLIKTRGQQATLRCSPISGHTSVYWYQQALGLGLQFLLWYDEGEERNRGNFPPRFSGRQFPNYSSELNVNALELEDSALYLCASSYIGQGIFGYTFGSGTRLTVV.

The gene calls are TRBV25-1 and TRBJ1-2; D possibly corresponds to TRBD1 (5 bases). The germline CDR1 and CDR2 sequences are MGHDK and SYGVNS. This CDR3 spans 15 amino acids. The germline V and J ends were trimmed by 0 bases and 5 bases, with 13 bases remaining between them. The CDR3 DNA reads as TGTGCCAGCAGTGAATATGGGGGGGAGGTTTATGGCTACACCTTC. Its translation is CASSEYGGEVYGYTF.

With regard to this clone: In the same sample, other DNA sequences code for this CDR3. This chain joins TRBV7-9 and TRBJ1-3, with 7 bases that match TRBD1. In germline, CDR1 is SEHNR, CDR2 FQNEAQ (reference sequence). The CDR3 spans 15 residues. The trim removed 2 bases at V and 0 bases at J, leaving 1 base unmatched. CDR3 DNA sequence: TGTGCCAGCAGCTTACGACAGGGCTCTGGAAACACCATATATTTT. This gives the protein CASSLRQGSGNTIYF.

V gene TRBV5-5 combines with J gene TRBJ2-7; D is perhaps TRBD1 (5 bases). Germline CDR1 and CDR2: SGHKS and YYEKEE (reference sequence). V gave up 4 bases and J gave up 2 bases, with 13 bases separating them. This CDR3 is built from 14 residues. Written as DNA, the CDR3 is TGTGCCAGCAGCCCCGGGCTGGGGCCCTACGAGCAGTACTTC. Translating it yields CASSPGLGPYEQYF.

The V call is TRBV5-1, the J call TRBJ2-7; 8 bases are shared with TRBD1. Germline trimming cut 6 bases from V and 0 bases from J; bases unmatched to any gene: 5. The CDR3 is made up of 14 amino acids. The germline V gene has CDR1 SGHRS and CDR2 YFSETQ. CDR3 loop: CASNRDRSSYEQYF. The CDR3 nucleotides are TGCGCCAGCAATAGGGACAGGAGCTCCTACGAGCAGTACTTC.